The 7 T cell receptor beta chains presented below share a single source sample, sequenced in a study of blood T cell repertoires in COVID-19. Here immunoSEQ multiplex PCR was the method, and the copy in TCRdb shows in-frame clones only, minus some. Seen here are roughly 330,000 clones, more than 70% observed once, and the top ten hold approximately 5.3%. Sequencing was carried out using PBMCs or T cells enriched from blood (not recorded which). The origin of the receptors is a woman younger than 45 who had recovered from COVID-19.

The rearrangement links TRBV9 to TRBJ2-7; 7 bases line up with TRBD1. The CDR3 runs 12 residues. Germline loops: CDR1 SGDLS, CDR2 YYNGEE. Trimming at V came to 3 bases and at J to 3 bases, leaving 0 bases not matched to a gene. The CDR3 DNA reads as TGTGCCAGCAGCGGACAGGGCTACGAGCAGTACTTC. Its protein is CASSGQGYEQYF.

V is TRBV29-1 and J is TRBJ2-2; TRBD1 is a possible D gene (7 bases). Trimming cost V 7 bases and J 1 base, with 22 bases left between them. This CDR3 comprises 17 residues. The germline CDR1 and CDR2 sequences are SQVTM and ANQGSEA. The CDR3 sequence is CSAQGGSLSGNTGELFF. The CDR3 DNA reads as TGCAGCGCTCAGGGGGGATCCCTATCCGGGAACACCGGGGAGCTGTTTTTT.

The chain uses TRBV5-6 and TRBJ2-3, with TRBD1 matching over 8 bases. From germline, CDR1 is SGHDT and CDR2 YYEEEE. This CDR3 is 16 amino acids long. After removal of 0 bases from V and 0 bases from J, the junction contained 3 bases not matched to a gene. CDR3 region: CASSLVRGRSTDTQYF. CDR3 in DNA: TGTGCCAGCAGCTTGGTCAGGGGGCGTAGCACAGATACGCAGTATTTT.

This clone was observed a single time. V gene TRBV7-9 combines with J gene TRBJ1-3; unclear D gene. Germline assignment: CDR1 SEHNR and CDR2 FQNEAQ (reference sequence). The CDR3 spans 13 residues. V was pared by 5 bases and J by 5 bases, with 10 bases between. The CDR3: CASSPPERNTIYF. The CDR3, as DNA: TGTGCCAGCAGCCCCCCCGAGAGAAACACCATATATTTT.

This chain connects TRBV19 to TRBJ1-2; 8 bases map to TRBD1. Germline V gene lookup returns CDR1 LNHDA and CDR2 SQIVND (reference sequence). The V segment lost 5 bases and the J segment 7 bases; nucleotides outside the gene matches: 9. CDR3 length: 14 amino acids. DNA for the CDR3: TGTGCCAGTAGTGGGTGGGACAGGACTTCTGGCTACACCTTC. Its translation: CASSGWDRTSGYTF.

The V call is TRBV28, the J call TRBJ2-1; TRBD1 aligns across 8 bases. The V and J ends lost 7 bases and 7 bases, in that order; junction bases with no gene match: 12. The CDR3 has 15 residues. Germline V gives CDR1 MDHEN, CDR2 SYDVKM. CDR3 in amino acids: CASTIGQGFWNEQFF. CDR3 nucleotide sequence: TGTGCCAGCACCATAGGACAGGGTTTTTGGAATGAGCAGTTCTTC. Combining the CDR3 with reference TRBV28 and TRBJ2-1 gives the whole variable domain DVKVTQSSRYLVKRTGEKVFLECVQDMDHENMFWYRQDPGLGLRLIYFSYDVKMKEKGDIPEGYSVSREKKERFSLILESASTNQTSMYLCASTIGQGFWNEQFFGPGTRLTVL.

The chain is built from TRBV6-5 and TRBJ2-5; 9 bases are a match to TRBD2. The trim removed 6 bases at V and 4 bases at J, leaving 3 bases unmatched. Germline V gene lookup returns CDR1 MNHEY and CDR2 SVGAGI. The CDR3 runs to 13 residues. This CDR3 reads CASRWRGGETQYF. The CDR3 nucleotides are TGTGCCAGCAGGTGGCGGGGGGGAGAGACCCAGTACTTC.